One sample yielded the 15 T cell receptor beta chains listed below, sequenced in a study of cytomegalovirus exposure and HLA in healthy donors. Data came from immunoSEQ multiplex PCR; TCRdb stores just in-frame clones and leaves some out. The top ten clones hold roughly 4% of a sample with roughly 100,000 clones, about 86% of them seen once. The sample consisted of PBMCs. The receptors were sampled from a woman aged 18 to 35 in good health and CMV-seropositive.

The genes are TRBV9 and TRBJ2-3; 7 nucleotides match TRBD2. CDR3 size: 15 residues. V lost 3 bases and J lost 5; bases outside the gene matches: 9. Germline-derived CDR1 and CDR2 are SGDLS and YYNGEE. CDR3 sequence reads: CASSAQAGVVDTQYF. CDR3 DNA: TGTGCCAGCAGCGCCCAGGCGGGGGTGGTAGATACGCAGTATTTT.

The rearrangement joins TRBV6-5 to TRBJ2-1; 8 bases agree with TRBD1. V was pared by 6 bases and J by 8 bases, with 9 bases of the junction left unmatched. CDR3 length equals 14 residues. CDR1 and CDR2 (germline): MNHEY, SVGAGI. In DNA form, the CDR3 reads TGTGCCAGCAGATGGGACAGGACGCGGGATGAGCAGTTCTTC. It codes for CASRWDRTRDEQFF.

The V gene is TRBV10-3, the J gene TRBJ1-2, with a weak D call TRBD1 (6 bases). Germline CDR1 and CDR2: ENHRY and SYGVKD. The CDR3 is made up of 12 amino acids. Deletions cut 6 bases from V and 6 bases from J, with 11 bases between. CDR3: CAISRQVDGYTF. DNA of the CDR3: TGTGCCATCAGCCGACAGGTGGATGGCTACACCTTC.

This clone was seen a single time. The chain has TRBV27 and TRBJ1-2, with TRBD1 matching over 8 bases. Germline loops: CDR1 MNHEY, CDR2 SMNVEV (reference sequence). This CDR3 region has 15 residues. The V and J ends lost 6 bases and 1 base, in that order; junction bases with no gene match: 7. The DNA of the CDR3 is TGTGCCAGCAGACGCTTGGACAGGGATAACTATGGCTACACCTTC. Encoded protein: CASRRLDRDNYGYTF.

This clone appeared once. The CDR3 is CAGKRGTGRGTGELFF. As DNA, the CDR3 is TGTGCCGGGAAGCGAGGGACAGGGAGGGGGACCGGGGAGCTGTTTTTT. This chain connects TRBV11-3 to TRBJ2-2, with 9 nucleotides matching TRBD1. The J segment lost 5 bases and the V segment lost 11 bases, leaving 15 bases of the junction unmatched. The V gene's germline CDR1 is SGHNT and CDR2 YENEEA. CDR3 length: 16 residues.

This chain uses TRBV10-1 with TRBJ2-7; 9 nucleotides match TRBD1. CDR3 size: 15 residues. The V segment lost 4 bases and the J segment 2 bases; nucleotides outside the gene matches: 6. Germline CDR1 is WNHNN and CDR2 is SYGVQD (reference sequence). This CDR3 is CASSGPGQGTYEQYF. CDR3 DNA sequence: TGCGCCAGCAGTGGGCCGGGACAGGGCACCTACGAGCAGTACTTC.

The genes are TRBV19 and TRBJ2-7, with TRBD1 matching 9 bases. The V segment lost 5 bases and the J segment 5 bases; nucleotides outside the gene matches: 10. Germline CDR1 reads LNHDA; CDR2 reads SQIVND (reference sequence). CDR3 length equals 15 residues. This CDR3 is CASSPGTGLSHEQYF. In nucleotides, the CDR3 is TGTGCCAGTAGTCCCGGGACAGGGCTTTCCCACGAGCAGTACTTC.

The CDR3 is CASSQATLTGVIYGYTF. The DNA of the CDR3 is TGTGCCAGCAGCCAAGCTACCTTGACAGGGGTAATCTATGGCTACACCTTC. This rearrangement joins TRBV14 to TRBJ1-2; the match to TRBD1 covers 8 bases. Trimming at V came to 1 base and at J to 4 bases, leaving 11 bases not matched to a gene. Germline CDR1 SGHDN, CDR2 FVKESK. The CDR3 is made up of 17 amino acids.

The DNA of the CDR3 is TGTGCCAGCAGTTATAGTCCGGGACAGTCTAATGAAAAACTGTTTTTT. Protein sequence: CASSYSPGQSNEKLFF. The gene calls are TRBV28 and TRBJ1-4, with TRBD1 matching 7 bases. Per the germline V gene, CDR1 is MDHEN and CDR2 is SYDVKM. With 4 bases clipped from V and 3 bases from J, the junction kept 8 bases outside the gene matches. The CDR3 extends over 16 amino acids.

The CDR3 region is CASSWRGSSYEQYF. For the CDR3, the DNA is TGCGCCAGCAGCTGGAGAGGCAGCTCCTACGAGCAGTACTTC. The chain joins TRBV5-1 to TRBJ2-7; no reliable D call. This CDR3 has 14 residues. CDR1 and CDR2 (germline): SGHRS, YFSETQ. The V end was cut by 3 bases, the J end by 0 bases, with 10 bases between.

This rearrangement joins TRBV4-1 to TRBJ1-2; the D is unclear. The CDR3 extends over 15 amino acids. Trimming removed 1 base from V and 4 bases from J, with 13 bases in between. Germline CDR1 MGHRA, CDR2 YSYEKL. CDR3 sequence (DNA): TGCGCCAGCAGCCAAGGTATACAGCTTACCTATGGCTACACCTTC. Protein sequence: CASSQGIQLTYGYTF.

CDR3 sequence (DNA): TGTGCCAGCAGTCCGCAATCGGACTATGGCTACACCTTC. Protein sequence: CASSPQSDYGYTF. J is TRBJ1-2 and V is TRBV6-5; D is ambiguous. CDR1 and CDR2 (germline): MNHEY, SVGAGI. The CDR3 has 13 amino acids. Trimming shortened V by 5 bases and J by 3 bases, and 10 bases separated the two germline ends.

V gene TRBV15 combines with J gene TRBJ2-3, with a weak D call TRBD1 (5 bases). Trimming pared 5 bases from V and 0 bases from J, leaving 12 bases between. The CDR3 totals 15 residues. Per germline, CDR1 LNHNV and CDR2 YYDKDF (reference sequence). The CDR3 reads CATSARQSSTDTQYF. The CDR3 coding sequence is TGTGCCACCAGCGCGAGACAGTCTAGCACAGATACGCAGTATTTT.

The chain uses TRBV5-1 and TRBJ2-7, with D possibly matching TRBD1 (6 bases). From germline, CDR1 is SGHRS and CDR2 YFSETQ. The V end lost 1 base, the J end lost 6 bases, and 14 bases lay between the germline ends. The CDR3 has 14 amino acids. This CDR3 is CASSLRQAQSEQYF. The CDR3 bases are TGCGCCAGCAGCTTGAGACAGGCTCAGTCCGAGCAGTACTTC.

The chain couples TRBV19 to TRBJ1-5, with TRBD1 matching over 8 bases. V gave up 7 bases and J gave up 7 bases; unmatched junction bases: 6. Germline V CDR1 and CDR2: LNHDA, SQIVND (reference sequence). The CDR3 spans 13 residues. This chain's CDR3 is CASTKDRVQPQHF. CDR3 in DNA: TGTGCCAGTACCAAGGACAGGGTACAGCCCCAGCATTTT.